Below are 7 T cell receptor beta chains sequenced from a single sample in a study of shared T cell receptors in the human thymus. This table comes from immunoSEQ multiplex PCR, and its TCRdb copy is limited to in-frame clones, with some not included. This sample has approximately 730,000 clones; 70% to 90% occur once, and the top ten carry approximately 0.01%. These data also featured in a second study, about human thymus T cells.

The sample consisted of thymocytes. Receptors were obtained from a girl under three years old with a congenital heart defect.

The rearrangement joins TRBV9 to TRBJ1-1, with TRBD1 identical over 8 bases. The CDR3 contains 13 residues. J lost 5 bases, V lost 0 bases, and 0 bases had no gene match. The germline V gene encodes CDR1 SGDLS and CDR2 YYNGEE. For the CDR3, the DNA is TGTGCCAGCAGCGTAGGACAGGGGACTGAAGCTTTCTTT. It encodes CASSVGQGTEAFF.

The chain employs TRBV6-5 and TRBJ1-3, with TRBD1 identical over 8 bases. This CDR3 region has 15 residues. CDR1 and CDR2 from the germline V gene are MNHEY and SVGAGI. Trimming at V came to 2 bases and at J to 2 bases, leaving 2 bases not matched to a gene. CDR3 nucleotide sequence: TGTGCCAGCAGTTACACACAGGGGGCTGGAAACACCATATATTTT. This gives the protein CASSYTQGAGNTIYF.

The V call is TRBV15, the J call TRBJ2-3; 15 bases map to TRBD2. The germline V gene has CDR1 LNHNV and CDR2 YYDKDF (reference sequence). The ends lost 8 bases at V and 2 bases at J; junction bases unmatched: 14. There are 19 residues in the CDR3. Here the CDR3 reads CATYHTGTSGGLHTDTQYF. The CDR3 DNA is TGTGCCACCTATCATACGGGGACTAGCGGGGGGCTACACACAGATACGCAGTATTTT.

This chain connects TRBV5-4 to TRBJ1-2, with a tentative D call TRBD1 (6 bases). Trimming took 6 bases from V and 4 from J, leaving 13 bases between them. Per the germline V gene, CDR1 is SGHNT and CDR2 is YYREEE (reference sequence). The CDR3 is 13 residues long. The CDR3, as DNA: TGTGCCAGCAACCCAGGCAGGGGCTATGGCTACACCTTC. Amino acid sequence: CASNPGRGYGYTF.

This clone was detected only a few times. V is TRBV5-1 and J is TRBJ2-1; the match to TRBD2 covers 7 bases. The V and J ends lost 4 bases and 1 base, in that order; junction bases with no gene match: 8. Germline CDR1 SGHRS, CDR2 YFSETQ. The CDR3 runs to 16 residues. CDR3 amino acids: CASSGTRGDSYNEQFF. The CDR3 DNA is TGCGCCAGCAGCGGAACACGGGGGGATTCCTACAATGAGCAGTTCTTC.

V usage is TRBV6-1 and J usage is TRBJ1-2; 8 nucleotides line up with TRBD1. The V segment lost 5 bases and the J segment 8 bases; nucleotides outside the gene matches: 10. This CDR3 comprises 14 residues. Germline lookup yields CDR1 MNHNS and CDR2 SASEGT. CDR3 in DNA: TGTGCCAGCAGTCGGGCTCAGGGGGCAGAGGGCTACACCTTC. It yields the protein CASSRAQGAEGYTF.

V gene TRBV5-5 combines with J gene TRBJ2-2; a weak D match, TRBD2 (6 bases). The germline V gene encodes CDR1 SGHKS and CDR2 YYEKEE (reference sequence). Trimming removed 2 bases at V and 5 bases at J, with 7 bases between. The CDR3 runs 13 residues. The CDR3 DNA is TGTGCCAGCAGCTTCGGGAGAACCGGGGAGCTGTTTTTT. Protein: CASSFGRTGELFF.